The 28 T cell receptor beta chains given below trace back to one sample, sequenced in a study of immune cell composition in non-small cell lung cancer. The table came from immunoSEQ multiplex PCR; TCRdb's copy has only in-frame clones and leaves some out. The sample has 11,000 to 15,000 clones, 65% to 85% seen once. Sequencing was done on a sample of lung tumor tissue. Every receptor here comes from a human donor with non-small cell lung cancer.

Written as DNA, the CDR3 is TGTGCCAGCACAGGGGCCTCAACTAATGAAAAACTGTTTTTT. It yields the protein CASTGASTNEKLFF. This sequence joins TRBV6-1 and TRBJ1-4, with D perhaps TRBD1 (6 bases). CDR3 length: 14 amino acids. Germline V gene sequence: CDR1 MNHNS, CDR2 SASEGT. Deletions cut 7 bases from V and 0 bases from J, with 9 bases between.

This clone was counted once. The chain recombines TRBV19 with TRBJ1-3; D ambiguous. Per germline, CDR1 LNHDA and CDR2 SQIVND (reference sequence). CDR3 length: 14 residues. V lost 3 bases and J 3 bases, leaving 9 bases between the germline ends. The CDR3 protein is CASSIQRDGNTIYF. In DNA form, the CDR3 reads TGTGCCAGTAGTATCCAGAGGGATGGAAACACCATATATTTT.

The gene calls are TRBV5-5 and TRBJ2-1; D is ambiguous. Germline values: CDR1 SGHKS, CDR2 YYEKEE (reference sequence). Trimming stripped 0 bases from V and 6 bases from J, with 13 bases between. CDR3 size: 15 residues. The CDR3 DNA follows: TGTGCCAGCAGCTTGGGGAGTTTTCGGATCAATGAGCAGTTCTTC. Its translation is CASSLGSFRINEQFF. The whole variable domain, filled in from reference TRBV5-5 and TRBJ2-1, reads DAGVTQSPTHLIKTRGQQVTLRCSPISGHKSVSWYQQVLGQGPQFIFQYYEKEERGRGNFPDRFSARQFPNYSSELNVNALLLGDSALYLCASSLGSFRINEQFFGPGTRLTVL.

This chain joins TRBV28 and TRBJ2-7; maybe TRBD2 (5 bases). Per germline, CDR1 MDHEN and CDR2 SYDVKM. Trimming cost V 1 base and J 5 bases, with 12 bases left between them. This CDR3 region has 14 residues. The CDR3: CASSLFRGSDEQYF. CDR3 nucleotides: TGTGCCAGCAGTTTATTTCGTGGGAGCGACGAGCAGTACTTC.

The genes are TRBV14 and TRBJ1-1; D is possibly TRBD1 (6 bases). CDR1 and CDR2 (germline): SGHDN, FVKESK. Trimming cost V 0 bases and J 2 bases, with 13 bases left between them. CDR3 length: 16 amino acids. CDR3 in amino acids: CASSQEGGAINTEAFF. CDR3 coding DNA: TGTGCCAGCAGCCAAGAAGGGGGGGCAATCAACACTGAAGCTTTCTTT. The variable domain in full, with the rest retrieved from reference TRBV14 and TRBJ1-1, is EAGVTQFPSHSVIEKGQTVTLRCDPISGHDNLYWYRRVMGKEIKFLLHFVKESKQDESGMPNNRFLAERTGGTYSTLKVQPAELEDSGVYFCASSQEGGAINTEAFFGQGTRLTVV.

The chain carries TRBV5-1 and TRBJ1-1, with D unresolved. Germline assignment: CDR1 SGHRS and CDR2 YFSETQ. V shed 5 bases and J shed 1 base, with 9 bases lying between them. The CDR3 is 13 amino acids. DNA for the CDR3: TGCGCCAGCAGGGAGGAAGCGAACACTGAAGCTTTCTTT. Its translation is CASREEANTEAFF.

The CDR3 region is CAWTTLAGSYNEQFF. CDR3 in DNA: TGTGCCTGGACCACACTAGCGGGTAGCTACAATGAGCAGTTCTTC. The genes are TRBV30 and TRBJ2-1; 9 bases line up with TRBD2. The CDR3 has 15 amino acids. Germline-derived CDR1 and CDR2 are GTSNPN and SVGIG (reference sequence). V dropped 4 bases and J dropped 3; count of bases not matched to a gene: 7.

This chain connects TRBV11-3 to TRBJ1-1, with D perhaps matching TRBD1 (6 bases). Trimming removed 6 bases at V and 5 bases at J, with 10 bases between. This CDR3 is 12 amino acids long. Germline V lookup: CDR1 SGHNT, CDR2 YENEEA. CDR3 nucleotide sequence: TGTGCCAGCAGTGGTAGGGGGACTGAAGCTTTCTTT. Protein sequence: CASSGRGTEAFF.

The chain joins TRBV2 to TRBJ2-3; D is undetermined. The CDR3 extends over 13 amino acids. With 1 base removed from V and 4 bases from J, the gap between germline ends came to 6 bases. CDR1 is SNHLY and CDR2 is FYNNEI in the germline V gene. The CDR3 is CASSEDLADTQYF. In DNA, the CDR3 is TGTGCCAGCAGTGAAGACTTAGCAGATACGCAGTATTTT.

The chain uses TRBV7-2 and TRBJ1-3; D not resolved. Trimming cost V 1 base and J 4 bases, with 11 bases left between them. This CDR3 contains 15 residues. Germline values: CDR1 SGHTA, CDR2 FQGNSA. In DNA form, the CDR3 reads TGTGCCAGCAGCTTAGACAGTCACTCCGGAAACACCATATATTTT. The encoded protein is CASSLDSHSGNTIYF.

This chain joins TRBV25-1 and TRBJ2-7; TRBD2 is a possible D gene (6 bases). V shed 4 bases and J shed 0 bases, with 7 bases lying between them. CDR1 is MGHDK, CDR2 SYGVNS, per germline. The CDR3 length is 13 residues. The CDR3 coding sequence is TGTGCCAGCAGTGCTAGCGCCTCCTACGAGCAGTACTTC. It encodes CASSASASYEQYF.

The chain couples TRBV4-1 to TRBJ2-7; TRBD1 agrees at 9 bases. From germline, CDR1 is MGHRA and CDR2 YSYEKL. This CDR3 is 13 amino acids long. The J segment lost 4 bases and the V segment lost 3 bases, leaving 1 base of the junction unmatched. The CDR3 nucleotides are TGCGCCAGCAGCCATGGACAGGGGTACGAGCAGTACTTC. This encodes CASSHGQGYEQYF.

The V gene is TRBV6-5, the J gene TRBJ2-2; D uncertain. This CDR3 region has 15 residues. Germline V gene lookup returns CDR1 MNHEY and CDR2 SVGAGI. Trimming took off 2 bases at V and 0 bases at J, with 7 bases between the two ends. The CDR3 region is CASSYLRSNTGELFF. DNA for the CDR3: TGTGCCAGCAGTTACCTACGTTCGAACACCGGGGAGCTGTTTTTT.

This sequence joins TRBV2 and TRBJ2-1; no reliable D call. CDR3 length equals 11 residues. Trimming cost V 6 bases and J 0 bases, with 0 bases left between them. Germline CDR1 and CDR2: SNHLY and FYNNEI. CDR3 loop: CASSSYNEQFF. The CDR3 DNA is TGTGCCAGCAGCTCCTACAATGAGCAGTTCTTC. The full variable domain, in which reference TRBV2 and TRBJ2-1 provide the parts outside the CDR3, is EPEVTQTPSHQVTQMGQEVILRCVPISNHLYFYWYRQILGQKVEFLVSFYNNEISEKSEIFDDQFSVERPDGSNFTLKIRSTKLEDSAMYFCASSSYNEQFFGPGTRLTVL.

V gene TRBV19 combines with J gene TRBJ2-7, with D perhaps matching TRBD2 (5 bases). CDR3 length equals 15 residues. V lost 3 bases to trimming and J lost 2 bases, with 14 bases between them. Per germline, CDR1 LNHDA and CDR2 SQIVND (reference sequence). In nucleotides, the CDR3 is TGTGCCAGTAGTATGGTTGGACCGGGAACCTACGAGCAGTACTTC. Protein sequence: CASSMVGPGTYEQYF.

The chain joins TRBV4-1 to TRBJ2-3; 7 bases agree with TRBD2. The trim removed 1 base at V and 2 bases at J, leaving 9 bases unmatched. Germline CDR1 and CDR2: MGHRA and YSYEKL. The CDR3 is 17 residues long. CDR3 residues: CASSQAFQRGLTDTQYF. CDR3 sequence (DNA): TGCGCCAGCAGCCAAGCCTTCCAGCGGGGCCTCACAGATACGCAGTATTTT.

The CDR3: CASSDGASGSSQYF. CDR3 DNA sequence: TGTGCCAGCAGTGACGGGGCTAGCGGGAGTAGTCAGTACTTC. The chain has TRBV7-9 and TRBJ2-7; 10 nucleotides align to TRBD2. Germline trimming cut 6 bases from V and 10 bases from J; bases unmatched to any gene: 12. The length of the CDR3 is 14 residues. Germline CDR1 reads SEHNR; CDR2 reads FQNEAQ (reference sequence).

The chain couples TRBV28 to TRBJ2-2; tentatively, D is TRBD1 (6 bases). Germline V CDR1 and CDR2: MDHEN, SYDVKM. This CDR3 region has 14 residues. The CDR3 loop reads CATLGARDTGELFF. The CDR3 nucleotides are TGTGCAACGCTGGGGGCCAGGGACACCGGGGAGCTGTTTTTT. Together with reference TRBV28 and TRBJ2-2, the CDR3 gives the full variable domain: DVKVTQSSRYLVKRTGEKVFLECVQDMDHENMFWYRQDPGLGLRLIYFSYDVKMKEKGDIPEGYSVSREKKERFSLILESASTNQTSMYLCATLGARDTGELFFGEGSRLTVL.

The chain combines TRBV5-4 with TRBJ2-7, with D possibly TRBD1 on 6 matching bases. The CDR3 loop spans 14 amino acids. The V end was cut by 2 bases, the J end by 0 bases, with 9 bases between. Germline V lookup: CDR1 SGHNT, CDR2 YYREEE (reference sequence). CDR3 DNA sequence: TGTGCCAGCAGCTTAACAGGGAGCTCCTACGAGCAGTACTTC. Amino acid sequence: CASSLTGSSYEQYF.

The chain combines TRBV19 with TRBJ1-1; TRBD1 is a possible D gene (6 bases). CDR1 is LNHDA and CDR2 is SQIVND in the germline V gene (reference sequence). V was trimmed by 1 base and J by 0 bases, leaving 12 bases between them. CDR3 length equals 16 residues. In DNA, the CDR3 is TGTGCCAGTAGTATAGGAAGGGGGATCATGAACACTGAAGCTTTCTTT. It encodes CASSIGRGIMNTEAFF.

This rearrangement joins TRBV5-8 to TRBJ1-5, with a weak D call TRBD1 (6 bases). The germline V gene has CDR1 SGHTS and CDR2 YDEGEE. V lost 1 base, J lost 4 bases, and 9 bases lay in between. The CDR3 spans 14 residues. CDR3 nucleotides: TGTGCCAGCAGCTTGAGGGGGGGAAATCAGCCCCAGCATTTT. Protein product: CASSLRGGNQPQHF.

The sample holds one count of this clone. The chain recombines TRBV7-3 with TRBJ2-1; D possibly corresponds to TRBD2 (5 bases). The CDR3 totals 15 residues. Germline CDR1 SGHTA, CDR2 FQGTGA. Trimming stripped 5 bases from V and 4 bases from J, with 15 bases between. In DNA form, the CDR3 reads TGTGCCAGCAGCCGCAGCGGAGAGGCGTACAATGAGCAGTTCTTC. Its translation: CASSRSGEAYNEQFF.

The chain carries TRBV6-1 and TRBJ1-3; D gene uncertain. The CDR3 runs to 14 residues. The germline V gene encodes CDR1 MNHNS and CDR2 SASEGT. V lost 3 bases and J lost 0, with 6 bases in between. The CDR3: CASSDLVSGNTIYF. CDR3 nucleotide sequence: TGTGCCAGCAGTGATTTGGTCTCTGGAAACACCATATATTTT.

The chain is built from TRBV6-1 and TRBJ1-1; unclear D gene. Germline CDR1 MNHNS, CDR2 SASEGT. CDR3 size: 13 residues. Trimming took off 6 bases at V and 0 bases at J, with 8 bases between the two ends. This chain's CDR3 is CASREGLNTEAFF. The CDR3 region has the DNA TGTGCCAGCAGGGAGGGATTGAACACTGAAGCTTTCTTT.

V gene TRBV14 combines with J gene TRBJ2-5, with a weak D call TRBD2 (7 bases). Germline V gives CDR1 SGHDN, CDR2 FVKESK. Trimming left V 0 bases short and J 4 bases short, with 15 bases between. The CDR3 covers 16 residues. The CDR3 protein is CASSQDPGGTGETQYF. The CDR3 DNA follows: TGTGCCAGCAGCCAAGATCCGGGGGGCACGGGAGAGACCCAGTACTTC.

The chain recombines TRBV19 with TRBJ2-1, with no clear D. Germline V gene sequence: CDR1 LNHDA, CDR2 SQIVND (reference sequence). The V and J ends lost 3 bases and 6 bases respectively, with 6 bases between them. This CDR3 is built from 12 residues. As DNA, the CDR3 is TGTGCCAGTAGTATCGGTGGCAATGAGCAGTTCTTC. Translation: CASSIGGNEQFF.

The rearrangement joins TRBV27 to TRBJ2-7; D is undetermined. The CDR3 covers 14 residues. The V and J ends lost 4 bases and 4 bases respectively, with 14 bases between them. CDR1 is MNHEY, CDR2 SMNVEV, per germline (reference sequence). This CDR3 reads CASSSNLRRYEQYF. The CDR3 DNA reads TGTGCCAGCAGTTCCAATTTACGGCGGTACGAGCAGTACTTC.

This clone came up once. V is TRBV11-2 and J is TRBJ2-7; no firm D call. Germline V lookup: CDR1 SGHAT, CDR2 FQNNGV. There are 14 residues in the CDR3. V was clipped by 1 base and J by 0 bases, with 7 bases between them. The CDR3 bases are TGTGCCAGCAGCTTAGGGGTCCCCTCCTACGAGCAGTACTTC. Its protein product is CASSLGVPSYEQYF.